This TCR beta chain was captured by sequencing in a study of identical twins. Study-level points and caveats: Twins' surplus sharing was weaker for beta out-of-frame sequences.

V dropped 4 bases and J dropped 6 bases, with 15 bases sitting between them. The germline V gene encodes CDR1 LGHDT and CDR2 YNNKEL (reference sequence). The CDR3 has 15 residues. This clonotype was seen a handful of times. As yet, its antigen is unknown. MiXCR, applied by TCRdb to the 5' RACE reads, yields one record per CDR3 protein. This sample carries 250,000 to 350,000 distinct CDR3 sequences, approximately 8.5% of them seen once, and the ten largest clones take over 2%. These data are also associated with another study on yellow fever vaccine responses in identical twins.

The receptor comes from a woman aged 18-29 years in good health. The rearrangement joins TRBV3-1 to TRBJ2-2; the D call may be TRBD1 or TRBD2 (7 bases each). The sample consisted of memory (CD45RO+) T cells sorted from blood. This CDR3 reads CASSLQTGRAGELFF. The CDR3 coding sequence is TGTGCCAGCAGCCTACAGACAGGGAGGGCCGGGGAGCTGTTTTTT.